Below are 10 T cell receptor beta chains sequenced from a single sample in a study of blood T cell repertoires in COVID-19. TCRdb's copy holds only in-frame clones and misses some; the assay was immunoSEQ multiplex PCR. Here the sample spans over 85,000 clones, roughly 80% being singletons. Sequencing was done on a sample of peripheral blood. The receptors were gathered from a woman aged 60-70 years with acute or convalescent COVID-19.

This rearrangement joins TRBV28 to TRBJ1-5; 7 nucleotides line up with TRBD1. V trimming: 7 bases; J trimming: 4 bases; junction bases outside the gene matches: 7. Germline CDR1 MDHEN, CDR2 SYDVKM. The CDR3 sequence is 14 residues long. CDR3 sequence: CASTPGQRNQPQHF. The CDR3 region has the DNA TGTGCCAGCACCCCGGGACAGAGGAATCAGCCCCAGCATTTT.

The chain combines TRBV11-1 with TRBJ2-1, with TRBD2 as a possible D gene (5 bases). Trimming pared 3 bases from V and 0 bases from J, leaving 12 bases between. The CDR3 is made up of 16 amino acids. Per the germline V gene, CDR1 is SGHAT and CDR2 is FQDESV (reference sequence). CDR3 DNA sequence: TGTGCCAGCAGCTTGAGGACTCTTAGCTCCTACAATGAGCAGTTCTTC. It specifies CASSLRTLSSYNEQFF.

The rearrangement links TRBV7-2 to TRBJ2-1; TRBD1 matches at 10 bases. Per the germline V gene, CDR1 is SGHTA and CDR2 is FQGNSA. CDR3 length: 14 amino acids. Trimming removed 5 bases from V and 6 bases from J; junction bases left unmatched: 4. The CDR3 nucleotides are TGTGCCAGCAGCCGGGACAGGGGAGTCAATGAGCAGTTCTTC. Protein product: CASSRDRGVNEQFF.

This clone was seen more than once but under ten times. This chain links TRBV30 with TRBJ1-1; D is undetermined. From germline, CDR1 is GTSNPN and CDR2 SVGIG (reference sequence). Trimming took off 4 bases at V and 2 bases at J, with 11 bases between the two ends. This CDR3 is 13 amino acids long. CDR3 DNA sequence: TGTGCCTGGACTCGGGGAATCAACACTGAAGCTTTCTTT. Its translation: CAWTRGINTEAFF.

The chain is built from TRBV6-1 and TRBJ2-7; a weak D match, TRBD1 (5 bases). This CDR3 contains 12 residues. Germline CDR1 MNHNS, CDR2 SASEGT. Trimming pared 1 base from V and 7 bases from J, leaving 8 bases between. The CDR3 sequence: CASSEGQREQYF. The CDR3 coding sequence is TGTGCCAGCAGTGAAGGACAGAGGGAGCAGTACTTC.

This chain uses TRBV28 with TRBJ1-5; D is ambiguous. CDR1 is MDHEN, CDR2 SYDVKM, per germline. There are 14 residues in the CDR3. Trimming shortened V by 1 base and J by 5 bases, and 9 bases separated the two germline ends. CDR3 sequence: CASSLLLGDQPQHF. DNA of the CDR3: TGTGCCAGCAGTTTATTGTTGGGAGATCAGCCCCAGCATTTT. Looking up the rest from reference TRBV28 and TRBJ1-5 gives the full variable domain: DVKVTQSSRYLVKRTGEKVFLECVQDMDHENMFWYRQDPGLGLRLIYFSYDVKMKEKGDIPEGYSVSREKKERFSLILESASTNQTSMYLCASSLLLGDQPQHFGDGTRLSIL.

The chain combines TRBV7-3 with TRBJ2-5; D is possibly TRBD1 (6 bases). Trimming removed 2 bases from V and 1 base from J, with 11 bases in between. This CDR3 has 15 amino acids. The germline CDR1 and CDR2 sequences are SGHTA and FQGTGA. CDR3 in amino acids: CASSLEAGVQETQYF. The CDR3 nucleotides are TGTGCCAGCAGCTTAGAGGCAGGGGTCCAAGAGACCCAGTACTTC.

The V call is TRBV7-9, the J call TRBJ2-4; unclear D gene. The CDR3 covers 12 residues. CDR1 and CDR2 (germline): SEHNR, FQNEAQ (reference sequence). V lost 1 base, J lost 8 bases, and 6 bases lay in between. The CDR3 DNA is TGTGCCAGCAGCTTAGATAGTGACATTCAGTACTTC. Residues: CASSLDSDIQYF.

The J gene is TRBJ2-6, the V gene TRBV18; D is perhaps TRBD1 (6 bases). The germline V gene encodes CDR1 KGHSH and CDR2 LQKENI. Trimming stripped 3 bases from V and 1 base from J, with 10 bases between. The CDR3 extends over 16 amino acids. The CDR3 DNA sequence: TGTGCCAGCTCACCGGGGGCAGGGTCTGGGGCCAACGTCCTGACTTTC. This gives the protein CASSPGAGSGANVLTF.

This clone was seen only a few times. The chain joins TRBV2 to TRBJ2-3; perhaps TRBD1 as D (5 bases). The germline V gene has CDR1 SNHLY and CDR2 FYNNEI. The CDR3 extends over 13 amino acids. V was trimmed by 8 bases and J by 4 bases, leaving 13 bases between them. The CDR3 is CASHPGNPDTQYF. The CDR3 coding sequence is TGTGCCAGCCACCCAGGGAATCCAGATACGCAGTATTTT.